These T cell receptor beta chains were read from a single sample in a study of PD-1 blockade in classical Hodgkin lymphoma. Sequenced by immunoSEQ multiplex PCR; TCRdb stores in-frame clones only, minus some. The sample holds fewer than 35,000 clones, approximately 90% seen once. This specimen was CD4+ T cells from blood, taken before the fourth cycle of nivolumab. The source of these receptors is a human donor with classical Hodgkin lymphoma. CDR3s include the opening cysteine and the closing phenylalanine or tryptophan. The D gene is left open where the match is weak. Not every row has a clone size; where given, it reads once, few, many or a size class.

>TRBD1|TRBJ1-2|TRBV9|NA
TGTGCCAGCAGCGCGACAGGGTTCGGCTACACCTTC
CASSATGFGYTF
>NA|TRBJ1-6|TRBV5-4|NA
TGTGCCAGCAGTCCCGGGACACCGGCGTCACCCCTCCACTTT
CASSPGTPASPLHF
>NA|TRBJ2-3|TRBV7-3|NA
TGTGCCAGCAGCAACCACCTGGGAGATACGCAGTATTTT
CASSNHLGDTQYF
>NA|TRBJ2-7|TRBV5-1|once
TGCGCCAGCAGCTTGTCGGGGATCGAGCAGTACTTC
CASSLSGIEQYF
>TRBD2|TRBJ2-5|TRBV27|NA
TGTGCCAGCAGAGACCGACTAGCGGGGGGGGAGACCCAGTACTTC
CASRDRLAGGETQYF
>NA|TRBJ1-3|TRBV5-6|once
TGTGCCAGCAGCTTGGGGGGTATATCTGGAAACACCATATATTTT
CASSLGGISGNTIYF
>NA|TRBJ1-1|TRBV2|few
TGTGCCAGCAGAGGAGGACAAGGCACTGAAGCTTTCTTT
CASRGGQGTEAFF
>NA|TRBJ2-1|TRBV27|NA
TGTGCCAGCAGTGATAGTGTAGTCTCCTACAATGAGCAGTTCTTC
CASSDSVVSYNEQFF
>NA|TRBJ2-7|TRBV11-2|NA
TGTGCCAGCAGCTTGGTCGGTAGGGGAAACTCCTACGAGCAGTACTTC
CASSLVGRGNSYEQYF
>NA|TRBJ2-2|TRBV6-6|NA
TGTGCCAGCAGTACGACTAGTGGGGTCACCGGGGAGCTGTTTTTT
CASSTTSGVTGELFF
>NA|TRBJ2-7|TRBV7-7|NA
TGTGCCAGCAGCCCCCCCGGGACACTAGTCTACGAGCAGTACTTC
CASSPPGTLVYEQYF
>NA|TRBJ1-6|TRBV7-2|NA
TGTGCCAGCAGCTTATGGGTCAGGTCACCCCTCCACTTT
CASSLWVRSPLHF
>TRBD1|TRBJ1-2|TRBV4-1|NA
TGCGCCAGCAGCCGACGCTCAGGGGGCGATTATGGCTACACCTTC
CASSRRSGGDYGYTF
>NA|TRBJ1-1|TRBV27|NA
TGTGCCAGCAGCCCTAGGACGGTACTCGGAGCGGGACACCCCGAAGCTTTCTTT
CASSPRTVLGAGHPEAFF
>NA|TRBJ1-6|TRBV14|NA
TGTGCCAGCAGCCTCACGGCTAATTCACCCCTCCACTTT
CASSLTANSPLHF
>NA|TRBJ2-1|TRBV5-4|NA
TGTGCCAGCAGCTTGATTAGTCCCGGCGGCGATGAGCAGTTCTTC
CASSLISPGGDEQFF
>NA|TRBJ1-1|TRBV5-1|NA
TGCGCCAGCAGCCTGGCTAGGGACACTGAAGCTTTCTTT
CASSLARDTEAFF
>NA|TRBJ1-1|TRBV5-6|few
TGTGCCAGCAGCCGTGTGGGACGGTACACTGAAGCTTTCTTT
CASSRVGRYTEAFF
>TRBD2|TRBJ2-5|TRBV5-1|NA
TGCGCCAGCCAATCTTGGGCAGGGAGGGAAGAGACCCAGTACTTC
CASQSWAGREETQYF
>TRBD2|TRBJ2-1|TRBV7-3|NA
TGTGCCAGCAGCTTAAATAGCGGGAGAGCCAATGAGCAGTTCTTC
CASSLNSGRANEQFF
>TRBD1|TRBJ1-1|TRBV4-1|NA
TGCGCCAGCAGCCAATACAGGGGGGGCCTGAACACTGAAGCTTTCTTT
CASSQYRGGLNTEAFF
>TRBD2|TRBJ2-1|TRBV25-1|NA
TGTGCCAGCAGTGACCTTCCAGCGGGAGTGGCCAATGAGCAGTTCTTC
CASSDLPAGVANEQFF
>TRBD2|TRBJ2-1|TRBV5-1|NA
TGCGCCAGCAGCTTGGATACTAGCGGGGTCCACAATGAGCAGTTCTTC
CASSLDTSGVHNEQFF
>NA|TRBJ2-7|TRBV28|NA
TGTGCCAGCAGTTTACCCCCGGTCGAGCAGTACTTC
CASSLPPVEQYF
>TRBD1|TRBJ1-1|TRBV9|NA
TGTGCCAGCAGCTTGGGACAGGGGAACTACATGAACACTGAAGCTTTCTTT
CASSLGQGNYMNTEAFF
>NA|TRBJ2-7|TRBV2|NA
TGTGCCAGCAGTGAGGTCCTCTCCTACGAGCAGTACTTC
CASSEVLSYEQYF
>TRBD1|TRBJ1-6|TRBV9|few
TGTGCCAGCGCCAGGGGGGAGAATTCACCCCTCCACTTT
CASARGENSPLHF
>NA|TRBJ1-1|TRBV28|NA
TGTGCCAGCAGTTTCCTGCCCGACACTGAAGCTTTCTTT
CASSFLPDTEAFF
>TRBD2|TRBJ2-3|TRBV6-5|NA
TGTGCCAGCAGTTACGGGGCTAGCGGGGGGCTCCTTACGCAGTATTTT
CASSYGASGGLLTQYF
>TRBD1|TRBJ2-7|TRBV28|NA
TGTGCCAGCAGGGGACAGGCGTCTACCTACGAGCAGTACTTC
CASRGQASTYEQYF
>NA|TRBJ1-2|TRBV30|few
TGTGCCTGGGGGGCCGGGGTCTATGGCTACACCTTC
CAWGAGVYGYTF
>NA|TRBJ2-3|TRBV29-1|NA
TGCAGCGTTACCACTGGACACGATACGCAGTATTTT
CSVTTGHDTQYF
>TRBD1|TRBJ2-2|TRBV6-1|NA
TGTGCCAGCAGTGCGGACAGGGTCGGGACCGGGGAGCTGTTTTTT
CASSADRVGTGELFF
>NA|TRBJ2-7|TRBV29-1|NA
TGCAGCGTTGACACGGGAGCTCGGGTCGAGCAGTACTTC
CSVDTGARVEQYF
>NA|TRBJ2-7|TRBV10-3|NA
TGTGCCATCAGTGTAATAACGGGCGAGCAGTACTTC
CAISVITGEQYF
>TRBD1|TRBJ1-2|TRBV6-5|NA
TGTGCCAGCAGAAGCAATGACAGGGGAAGGGGTGGCTACACCTTC
CASRSNDRGRGGYTF
>NA|TRBJ2-1|TRBV2|few
TGTGCCAGCAGTCCATTGAATGAGCAGTTCTTC
CASSPLNEQFF
>TRBD2|TRBJ2-7|TRBV28|NA
TGTGCCAGCAGCCCATTCGGGACTAGCGGCGAGCAGTACTTC
CASSPFGTSGEQYF
>NA|TRBJ2-3|TRBV5-4|NA
TGTGCCAGCAGCTTAGGGGTTCATTCAGATACGCAGTATTTT
CASSLGVHSDTQYF
>TRBD2|TRBJ2-1|TRBV7-9|NA
TGTGCCAGCAGCCGAATCCTGACTAGCGGGGATGGCGATGAGCAGTTCTTC
CASSRILTSGDGDEQFF
>NA|TRBJ2-7|TRBV28|NA
TGTGCCAGCAGTTTAAGTTTTCCCGCACCCTCCTACGAGCAGTACTTC
CASSLSFPAPSYEQYF
>TRBD1|TRBJ2-3|TRBV6-5|NA
TGTGCCAGCAGCCCCCGACAGGGTCCCACAGATACGCAGTATTTT
CASSPRQGPTDTQYF
>NA|TRBJ2-3|TRBV5-1|NA
TGCGCCAGCAGCCCCCGGGACGCCAGCACAGATACGCAGTATTTT
CASSPRDASTDTQYF
>NA|TRBJ2-2|TRBV2|NA
TGTGCCAGCAGCATGAAAAGGACACTCACCGGGGAGCTGTTTTTT
CASSMKRTLTGELFF
>NA|TRBJ2-7|TRBV7-9|NA
TGTGCCAGCAGCAAAGTCGGGGAAAGCTCCTACGAGCAGTACTTC
CASSKVGESSYEQYF
>TRBD1|TRBJ1-5|TRBV27|NA
TGTGCCAGCAGCGGACAGGGAAGGAGCAATCAGCCCCAGCATTTT
CASSGQGRSNQPQHF
>NA|TRBJ2-1|TRBV18|NA
TGTGCCAGCTCACCAACCCAGCACCGGTACAATGAGCAGTTCTTC
CASSPTQHRYNEQFF
>TRBD2|TRBJ2-5|TRBV28|NA
TGTGCCAGCAGTTTCGCTAGCGGGAGGGCCGTGGAAGAGACCCAGTACTTC
CASSFASGRAVEETQYF
>TRBD2|TRBJ2-2|TRBV9|NA
TGTGCCAGCAGAATGGGAGGGAGCACCGGGGAGCTGTTTTTT
CASRMGGSTGELFF
>NA|TRBJ1-1|TRBV5-1|NA
TGCGCCAGCAGCTTGGAGCGGCAACCGAACACTGAAGCTTTCTTT
CASSLERQPNTEAFF
>NA|TRBJ1-6|TRBV7-8|NA
TGTGCCAGCAGCTTATCCCCATTACCCCTCCACTTT
CASSLSPLPLHF
>NA|TRBJ2-7|TRBV30|NA
TGTGCCTGGAGTGGGCAGGCTACCTACGAGCAGTACTTC
CAWSGQATYEQYF
>NA|TRBJ1-1|TRBV15|NA
TGTGCCACCAGCCTCCCCCAAGGGCTGCTTATGAACACTGAAGCTTTCTTT
CATSLPQGLLMNTEAFF
>NA|TRBJ2-3|TRBV10-3|NA
TGTGCCTCATCTGAGGGGGATACGCAGTATTTT
CASSEGDTQYF
>NA|TRBJ2-3|TRBV15|once
TGTGCCACCAGCAGAGATCGACAGGTTCCAGATACGCAGTATTTT
CATSRDRQVPDTQYF
>NA|TRBJ2-2|TRBV6-5|NA
TGTGCCAGCAGGACCCTCGCAGGGGCCGGGGAGCTGTTTTTT
CASRTLAGAGELFF
>TRBD1|TRBJ2-7|TRBV7-9|NA
TGTGCCAGCAATCCCGGGGACAGGGTTGGCGAGCAGTACTTC
CASNPGDRVGEQYF
>NA|TRBJ2-7|TRBV5-1|NA
TGCGCCAGCAGCTTGAGTCAGGGAGGCGAGCAGTACTTC
CASSLSQGGEQYF
>NA|TRBJ1-4|TRBV7-8|once
TGTGCCAGCAGTCTTACAGGGTTCGGTGAAAAACTGTTTTTT
CASSLTGFGEKLFF
>NA|TRBJ2-3|TRBV7-6|NA
TGTGCCAGCAGCTTATTTGTCCCCACAGATACGCAGTATTTT
CASSLFVPTDTQYF